The 22 T cell receptor beta chains below were found in one sample sequenced in a study of STAT5B mutations in CD4+ large granular lymphocyte leukemia. The assay was immunoSEQ multiplex PCR, and TCRdb's table has in-frame clones only and misses some. The data hold about 50,000 clones, with around 82% observed a single time. The sequenced sample was CD4+ T cells from blood buffy coats. Source of these receptors: a human donor in good health.

The chain is built from TRBV15 and TRBJ2-6, with D perhaps TRBD1 (6 bases). This CDR3 has 18 residues. CDR1 and CDR2 from the germline V gene are LNHNV and YYDKDF (reference sequence). V was clipped by 1 base and J by 4 bases, with 17 bases between them. CDR3 bases: TGTGCCACCAGCAGAGTACAGGGTCCTGGCTCCGGGGCCAACGTCCTGACTTTC. Amino acids: CATSRVQGPGSGANVLTF.

The chain couples TRBV6-5 to TRBJ1-5; 8 bases agree with TRBD1. Unmatched junction bases numbered 9, after V lost 6 bases and J lost 5 bases. In germline, CDR1 is MNHEY, CDR2 SVGAGI. This CDR3 has 15 residues. The CDR3 region is CASSPDRVEDQPQHF. The CDR3, as DNA: TGTGCCAGCAGCCCGGACAGGGTGGAGGATCAGCCCCAGCATTTT.

The gene calls are TRBV7-2 and TRBJ2-1, with 12 bases aligning to TRBD2. The CDR3 is 16 residues long. V lost 1 base and J lost 6; bases outside the gene matches: 4. Germline lookup yields CDR1 SGHTA and CDR2 FQGNSA. As DNA, the CDR3 is TGTGCCAGCAGCTTAGGACTAGCGGGAGCAAGCAATGAGCAGTTCTTC. Protein product: CASSLGLAGASNEQFF.

The chain couples TRBV11-2 to TRBJ2-7, with D perhaps given as TRBD1 or TRBD2 (5 bases each). Trimming pared 5 bases from V and 6 bases from J, leaving 11 bases between. CDR1 SGHAT and CDR2 FQNNGV come from the germline V gene. This CDR3 has 12 amino acids. CDR3 bases: TGTGCCAGCAGCGTCAAAGGGACCGAGCAGTACTTC. The encoded protein is CASSVKGTEQYF.

This chain connects TRBV11-3 to TRBJ2-7; maybe TRBD2 (5 bases). The V gene's germline CDR1 is SGHNT and CDR2 YENEEA. The CDR3 totals 13 residues. Deletions cut 5 bases from V and 1 base from J, with 9 bases between. The CDR3 region has the DNA TGTGCCAGCAGCCCCCGGGGATCCTACGAGCAGTACTTC. Translation: CASSPRGSYEQYF. Full variable domain (outside the CDR3, taken from reference TRBV11-3 and TRBJ2-7): EAGVVQSPRYKIIEKKQPVAFWCNPISGHNTLYWYLQNLGQGPELLIRYENEEAVDDSQLPKDRFSAERLKGVDSTLKIQPAELGDSAVYLCASSPRGSYEQYFGPGTRLTVT.

V usage is TRBV28 and J usage is TRBJ1-1, with a tentative D call TRBD1 (6 bases). The ends were cut back, 7 bases at V and 4 bases at J, with 16 bases in the middle. The CDR3 extends over 14 amino acids. The V gene's germline CDR1 is MDHEN and CDR2 SYDVKM. The CDR3: CASIPGQQSTEAFF. The CDR3 DNA is TGTGCCAGCATTCCTGGACAGCAGAGCACTGAAGCTTTCTTT.

The chain carries TRBV4-1 and TRBJ2-7; weak D call: TRBD1 (6 bases). Trimming left V 3 bases short and J 5 bases short, with 17 bases between. The germline gives CDR1 MGHRA, CDR2 YSYEKL. The CDR3 runs 15 residues. CDR3 region: CASSHLSGAPDEQYF. CDR3 DNA sequence: TGCGCCAGCAGCCATCTATCAGGGGCGCCGGACGAGCAGTACTTC.

This chain links TRBV15 with TRBJ1-4; 9 nucleotides match TRBD1. CDR1 and CDR2 (germline): LNHNV, YYDKDF (reference sequence). The CDR3 is 14 amino acids. The V segment lost 3 bases and the J segment 5 bases; nucleotides outside the gene matches: 1. CDR3 sequence: CATSRGQGNEKLFF. The CDR3 nucleotides are TGTGCCACCAGCAGGGGACAGGGCAATGAAAAACTGTTTTTT. The entire variable domain, with the rest obtained from reference TRBV15 and TRBJ1-4, is as follows: DAMVIQNPRYQVTQFGKPVTLSCSQTLNHNVMYWYQQKSSQAPKLLFHYYDKDFNNEADTPDNFQSRRPNTSFCFLDIRSPGLGDTAMYLCATSRGQGNEKLFFGSGTQLSVL.

The chain uses TRBV28 and TRBJ2-7; 10 bases line up with TRBD1. Germline values: CDR1 MDHEN, CDR2 SYDVKM. V lost 2 bases, J lost 4 bases, and 8 bases stayed unmatched. The length of the CDR3 is 16 residues. The CDR3 nucleotides are TGTGCCAGCAGTTTACCACTCCGGGACAGGGGATACGAGCAGTACTTC. The encoded protein is CASSLPLRDRGYEQYF.

This clone was seen a handful of times. The genes are TRBV15 and TRBJ1-5, with 7 bases identical to TRBD1. Germline-derived CDR1 and CDR2 are LNHNV and YYDKDF (reference sequence). V was pared by 4 bases and J by 2 bases, with 2 bases of the junction left unmatched. The CDR3 consists of 14 residues. This chain's CDR3 is CATSNDRGNQPQHF. The CDR3 bases are TGTGCCACCAGCAACGACAGGGGCAATCAGCCCCAGCATTTT.

The chain is built from TRBV15 and TRBJ2-7; maybe TRBD2 (6 bases). The CDR3 totals 14 residues. CDR1 and CDR2 from the germline V gene are LNHNV and YYDKDF (reference sequence). Trimming shortened V by 1 base and J by 2 bases, and 9 bases separated the two germline ends. In nucleotides, the CDR3 is TGTGCCACCAGCAGAGGCGGGGTTGCCTACGAGCAGTACTTC. Translation: CATSRGGVAYEQYF.

The rearrangement joins TRBV30 to TRBJ2-7; D tentatively reads TRBD1 or TRBD2 (5 bases each). Trimming cost V 4 bases and J 3 bases, with 16 bases left between them. The CDR3 length is 14 residues. CDR1 and CDR2 (germline): GTSNPN, SVGIG (reference sequence). CDR3: CAWTTTSRVYEQYF. In DNA, the CDR3 is TGTGCCTGGACGACTACGAGCAGGGTCTACGAGCAGTACTTC.

The chain is built from TRBV2 and TRBJ2-2; 10 bases fit TRBD1. With 5 bases clipped from V and 6 bases from J, the junction kept 6 bases outside the gene matches. CDR1 SNHLY and CDR2 FYNNEI come from the germline V gene. The CDR3 is 15 residues long. DNA of the CDR3: TGTGCCAGCAGTTGGGACAGGGGAGGCTCCGGGGAGCTGTTTTTT. The encoded protein is CASSWDRGGSGELFF. The variable domain in full, with the rest retrieved from reference TRBV2 and TRBJ2-2, is EPEVTQTPSHQVTQMGQEVILRCVPISNHLYFYWYRQILGQKVEFLVSFYNNEISEKSEIFDDQFSVERPDGSNFTLKIRSTKLEDSAMYFCASSWDRGGSGELFFGEGSRLTVL.

The V call is TRBV30, the J call TRBJ2-5, with TRBD1 matching over 10 bases. Unmatched junction bases numbered 17, after V lost 2 bases and J lost 5 bases. The CDR3 loop spans 18 amino acids. Germline lookup yields CDR1 GTSNPN and CDR2 SVGIG (reference sequence). The CDR3 region has the DNA TGTGCCTGGAGTAGGACGTTTGGGGACAGGGGACGTGGGGAGACCCAGTACTTC. It encodes CAWSRTFGDRGRGETQYF.

The chain carries TRBV2 and TRBJ1-1; D uncertain. This CDR3 region has 16 residues. CDR1 and CDR2 from the germline V gene are SNHLY and FYNNEI. V lost 7 bases and J lost 0, with 18 bases in between. The DNA for the CDR3 is TGTGCCAGCACGAGAAATGCAGCGGCGCTGAACACTGAAGCTTTCTTT. Translating gives CASTRNAAALNTEAFF.

This clone was counted once. The V call is TRBV5-4, the J call TRBJ2-3, with D perhaps matching TRBD2 (5 bases). The CDR3 contains 16 residues. Between the trimmed V and J ends, which lost 0 bases and 3 bases, there was a span of 14 bases. Germline V CDR1 and CDR2: SGHNT, YYREEE (reference sequence). CDR3 sequence reads: CASSLASFWTTDTQYF. CDR3 bases: TGTGCCAGCAGCTTGGCTAGTTTCTGGACTACAGATACGCAGTATTTT.

This rearrangement joins TRBV19 to TRBJ2-3, with D unresolved. Deletions cut 6 bases from V and 6 bases from J, with 10 bases between. Germline assignment: CDR1 LNHDA and CDR2 SQIVND (reference sequence). CDR3 length: 12 amino acids. Here the CDR3 DNA reads TGTGCCAGTAGCCCTGAGCGCGATACGCAGTATTTT. It translates to CASSPERDTQYF.

The chain joins TRBV28 to TRBJ1-2; 8 bases align to TRBD1. The CDR3 loop spans 15 amino acids. V was pared by 7 bases and J by 4 bases, with 11 bases of the junction left unmatched. Germline CDR1 reads MDHEN; CDR2 reads SYDVKM. The CDR3 DNA follows: TGTGCCAGCAACCCAGGGACAGGACCGGCCTATGGCTACACCTTC. Residues: CASNPGTGPAYGYTF.

Regarding this clone: Relative to the germline gene, one junction end is altered; a read error may explain this. This sequence joins TRBV5-1 and TRBJ1-3; D is perhaps TRBD1 (6 bases). The CDR3 contains 14 residues. Looked up from germline, CDR1 is SGHRS and CDR2 is YFSETQ. CDR3 amino acids: CASSVTGTENTRYF. CDR3 coding DNA: TGCGCCAGCAGCGTCACAGGGACCGAGAACACCAGATATTTT.

CDR3 coding DNA: TGTGCCAGCAGCCAGGTGGGGGGGGCGTACAATGAGCAGTTCTTC. It encodes CASSQVGGAYNEQFF. This chain uses TRBV7-3 with TRBJ2-1; the D gene is possibly TRBD2 (7 bases). Germline lookup yields CDR1 SGHTA and CDR2 FQGTGA. Trimming stripped 5 bases from V and 4 bases from J, with 15 bases between. The CDR3 loop spans 15 amino acids.

The chain uses TRBV28 and TRBJ1-2, with 9 positions matching TRBD1. The germline V gene has CDR1 MDHEN and CDR2 SYDVKM. The CDR3 totals 16 residues. Losses at the gene ends were 1 base for V and 8 bases for J; bases not matched to a gene: 11. The CDR3 region is CASSLLIPGQGGGYTF. The CDR3 bases are TGTGCCAGCAGTTTATTGATCCCGGGACAGGGAGGGGGCTACACCTTC.

V is TRBV5-1 and J is TRBJ1-4; D is undetermined. This CDR3 is 15 amino acids long. Trimming took off 4 bases at V and 0 bases at J, with 10 bases between the two ends. The germline gives CDR1 SGHRS, CDR2 YFSETQ. CDR3 sequence: CASSGPSATNEKLFF. As DNA, the CDR3 is TGCGCCAGCAGCGGCCCCAGTGCAACTAATGAAAAACTGTTTTTT.